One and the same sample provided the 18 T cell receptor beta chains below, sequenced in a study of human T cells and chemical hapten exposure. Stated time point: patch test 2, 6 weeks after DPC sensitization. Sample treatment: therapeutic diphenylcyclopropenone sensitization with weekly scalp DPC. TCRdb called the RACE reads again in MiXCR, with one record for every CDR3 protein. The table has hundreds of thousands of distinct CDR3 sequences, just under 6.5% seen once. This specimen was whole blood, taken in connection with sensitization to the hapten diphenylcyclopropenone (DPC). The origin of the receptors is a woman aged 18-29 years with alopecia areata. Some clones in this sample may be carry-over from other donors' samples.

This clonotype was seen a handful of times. The CDR3 protein is CASSPPRPAQETQYF. The CDR3 DNA reads TGTGCCAGCAGTCCCCCCCGGCCAGCCCAAGAGACCCAGTACTTC. This rearrangement joins TRBV12-3 or TRBV12-4 to TRBJ2-5; D gene ambiguous. V was pared by 5 bases and J by 1 base, with 14 bases between. CDR3 length equals 15 residues.

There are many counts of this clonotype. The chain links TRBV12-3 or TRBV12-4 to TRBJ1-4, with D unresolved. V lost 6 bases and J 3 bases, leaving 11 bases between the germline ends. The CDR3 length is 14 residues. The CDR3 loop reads CASRFSGSNEKLFF. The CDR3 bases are TGTGCCAGCAGGTTTTCCGGATCTAATGAAAAACTGTTTTTT.

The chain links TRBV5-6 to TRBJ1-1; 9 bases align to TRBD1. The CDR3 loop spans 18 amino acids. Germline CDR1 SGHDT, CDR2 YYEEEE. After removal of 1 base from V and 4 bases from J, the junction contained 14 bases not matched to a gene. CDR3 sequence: CASSLWTGGQGRSTEAFF. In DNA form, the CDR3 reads TGTGCCAGCAGCTTGTGGACGGGCGGACAGGGGAGGTCCACTGAAGCTTTCTTT.

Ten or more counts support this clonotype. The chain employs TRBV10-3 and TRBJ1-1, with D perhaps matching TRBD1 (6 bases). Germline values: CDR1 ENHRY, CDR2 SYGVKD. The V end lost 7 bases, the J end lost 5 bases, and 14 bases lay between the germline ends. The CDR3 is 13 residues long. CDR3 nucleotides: TGTGCCATCAACACAGGGTCGGGTACTGAAGCTTTCTTT. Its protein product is CAINTGSGTEAFF.

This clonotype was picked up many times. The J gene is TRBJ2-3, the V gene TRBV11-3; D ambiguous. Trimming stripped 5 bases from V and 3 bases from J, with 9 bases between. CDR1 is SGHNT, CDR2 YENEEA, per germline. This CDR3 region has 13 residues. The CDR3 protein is CASSRRWTDTQYF. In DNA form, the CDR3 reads TGTGCCAGCAGCCGACGATGGACAGATACGCAGTATTTT.

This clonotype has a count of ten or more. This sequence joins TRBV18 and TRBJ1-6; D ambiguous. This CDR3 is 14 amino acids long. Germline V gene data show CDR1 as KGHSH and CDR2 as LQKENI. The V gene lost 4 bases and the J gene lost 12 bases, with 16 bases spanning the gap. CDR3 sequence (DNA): TGTGCCAGCTCACTCGAAGTTGCGGGGAGACCCCTCCACTTT. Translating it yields CASSLEVAGRPLHF.

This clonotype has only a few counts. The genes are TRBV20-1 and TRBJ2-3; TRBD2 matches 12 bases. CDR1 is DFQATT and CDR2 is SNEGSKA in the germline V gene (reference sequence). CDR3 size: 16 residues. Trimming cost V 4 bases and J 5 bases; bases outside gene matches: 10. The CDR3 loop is CSATYGLAGNLDTQYF. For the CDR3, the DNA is TGCAGTGCTACTTATGGACTAGCGGGGAATTTAGATACGCAGTATTTT.

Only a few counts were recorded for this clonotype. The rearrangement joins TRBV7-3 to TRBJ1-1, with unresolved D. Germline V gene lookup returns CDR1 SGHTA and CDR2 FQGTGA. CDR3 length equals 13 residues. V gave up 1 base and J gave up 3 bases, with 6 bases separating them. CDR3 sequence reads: CASSLKADTEAFF. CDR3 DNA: TGTGCCAGCAGCTTAAAGGCGGACACTGAAGCTTTCTTT.

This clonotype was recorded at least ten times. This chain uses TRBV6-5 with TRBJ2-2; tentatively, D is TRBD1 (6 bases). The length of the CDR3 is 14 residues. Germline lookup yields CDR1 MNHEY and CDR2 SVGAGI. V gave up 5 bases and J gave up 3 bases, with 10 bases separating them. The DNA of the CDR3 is TGTGCCAGCAGTGCACAGGGATACACCGGGGAGCTGTTTTTT. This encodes CASSAQGYTGELFF.

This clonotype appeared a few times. CDR3 sequence reads: CASSSPLLRDRDYNEQFF. The CDR3, as DNA: TGTGCCAGCAGCTCACCCCTCCTTAGGGACAGAGACTACAATGAGCAGTTCTTC. The chain joins TRBV7-2 to TRBJ2-1; 7 bases line up with TRBD1. CDR3 length: 18 amino acids. V shed 4 bases and J 3 bases; nucleotides not matched to a gene: 15. Germline-derived CDR1 and CDR2 are SGHTA and FQGNSA.

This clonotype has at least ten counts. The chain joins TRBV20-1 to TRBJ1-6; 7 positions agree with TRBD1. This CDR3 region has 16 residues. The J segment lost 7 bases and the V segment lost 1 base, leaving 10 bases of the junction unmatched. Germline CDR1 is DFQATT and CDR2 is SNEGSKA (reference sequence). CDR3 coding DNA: TGCAGTGCTAGAGGGGTGATCTCAGGGGGAAATTCACCCCTCCACTTT. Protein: CSARGVISGGNSPLHF.

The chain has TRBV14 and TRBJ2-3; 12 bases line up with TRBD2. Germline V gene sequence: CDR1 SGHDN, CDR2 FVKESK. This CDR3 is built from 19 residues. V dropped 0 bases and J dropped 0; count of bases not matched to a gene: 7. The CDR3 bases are TGTGCCAGCAGCCAAGATCTTCGACTAGCGGGGGCCAGCACAGATACGCAGTATTTT. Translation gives CASSQDLRLAGASTDTQYF.

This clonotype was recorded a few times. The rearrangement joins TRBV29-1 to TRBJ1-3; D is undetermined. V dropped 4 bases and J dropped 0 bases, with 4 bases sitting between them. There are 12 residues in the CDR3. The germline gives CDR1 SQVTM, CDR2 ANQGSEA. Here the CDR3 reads CSVVDSGNTIYF. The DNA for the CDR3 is TGCAGCGTTGTTGACTCTGGAAACACCATATATTTT. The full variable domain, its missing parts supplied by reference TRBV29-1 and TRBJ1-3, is SAVISQKPSRDICQRGTSLTIQCQVDSQVTMMFWYRQQPGQSLTLIATANQGSEATYESGFVIDKFPISRPNLTFSTLTVSNMSPEDSSIYLCSVVDSGNTIYFGEGSWLTVV.

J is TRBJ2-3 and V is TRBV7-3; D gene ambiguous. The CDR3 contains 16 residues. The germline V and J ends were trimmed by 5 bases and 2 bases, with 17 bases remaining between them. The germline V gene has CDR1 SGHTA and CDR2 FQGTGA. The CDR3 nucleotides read TGTGCCAGCAGCCCGGACGTACGAGGTGTCACAGATACGCAGTATTTT. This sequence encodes CASSPDVRGVTDTQYF. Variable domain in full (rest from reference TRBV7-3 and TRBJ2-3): GAGVSQTPSNKVTEKGKYVELRCDPISGHTALYWYRQSLGQGPEFLIYFQGTGAADDSGLPNDRFFAVRPEGSVSTLKIQRTERGDSAVYLCASSPDVRGVTDTQYFGPGTRLTVL.

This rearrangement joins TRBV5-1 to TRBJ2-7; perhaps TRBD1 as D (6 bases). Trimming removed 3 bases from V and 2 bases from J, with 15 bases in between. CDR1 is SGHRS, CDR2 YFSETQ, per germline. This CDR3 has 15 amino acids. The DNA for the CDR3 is TGCGCCAGCAGCTGGGCCCGGACAGTTACCTACGAGCAGTACTTC. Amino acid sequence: CASSWARTVTYEQYF.

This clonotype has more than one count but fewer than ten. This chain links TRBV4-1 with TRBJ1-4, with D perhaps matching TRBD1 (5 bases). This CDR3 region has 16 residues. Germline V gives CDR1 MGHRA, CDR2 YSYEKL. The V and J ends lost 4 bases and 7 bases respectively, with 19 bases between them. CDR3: CASSRRTGEGSEKLFF. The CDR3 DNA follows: TGCGCCAGCAGCCGCAGAACAGGAGAAGGGAGTGAAAAACTGTTTTTT.

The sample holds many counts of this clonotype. The chain's CDR3 is CASSLDRDRRSTEAFF. CDR3 coding DNA: TGTGCCAGCAGCTTAGACAGGGACAGGCGATCCACTGAAGCTTTCTTT. This rearrangement joins TRBV7-2 to TRBJ1-1, with TRBD1 matching 8 bases. The CDR3 has 16 amino acids. CDR1 and CDR2 from the germline V gene are SGHTA and FQGNSA. Trimming took 1 base from V and 4 from J; bases not matched to a gene: 8.

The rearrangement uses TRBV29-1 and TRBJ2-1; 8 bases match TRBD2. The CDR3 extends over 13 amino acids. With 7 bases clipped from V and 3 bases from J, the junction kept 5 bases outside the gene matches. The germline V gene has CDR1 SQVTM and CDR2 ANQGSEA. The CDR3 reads CSAGGGIYNEQFF. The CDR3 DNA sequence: TGCAGCGCCGGCGGGGGGATCTACAATGAGCAGTTCTTC.